This TCR beta chain was recorded in a study of cytomegalovirus exposure and HLA in healthy donors. This CDR3 comprises 17 residues. V shed 5 bases and J 6 bases; nucleotides not matched to a gene: 7. Germline V CDR1 and CDR2: SEHNR, FQNEAQ (reference sequence). This clone occurred a few times. The antigen is not known. Study-wide points: Rarity marked most TCR sequences, yet some public TCRs occurred in many donors. In the 130 or so validation repertoires, around 95% of cluster scores exceeded 0, per a later analysis. The authors listed some 160 TCR beta chains as cytomegalovirus-associated. Three chains tied to CMV proved CMV antigen-specific in vitro.

Only in-frame clones appear in the TCRdb table, and some are missing; sequencing was by immunoSEQ multiplex PCR. In the table there are around 150,000 clones, about 89% of which are singletons. The V call is TRBV7-9, the J call TRBJ2-1, with 16 nucleotides matching TRBD2. The clonotype originates from a man between 18 and 29 years old in good health and CMV-seronegative. Material: PBMCs. CDR3 nucleotide sequence: TGTGCCAGCAGCCGGCCGGGACTAGCGGGAGGGCTCAATGAGCAGTTCTTC. This sequence encodes CASSRPGLAGGLNEQFF.